Sequencing of this TCR beta chain was carried out in a study of shared clonotypes between healthy human individuals. About the research overall: A couple of female and a few male donors aged 18 to 49 were enrolled. Overall study results and limits: Clonotype sharing among donors, it was expected, would be affected by sequencing depth.

The CDR3 covers 13 residues. The germline V gene encodes CDR1 SEHNR and CDR2 FQNEAQ (reference sequence). The V segment lost 5 bases and the J segment 7 bases; nucleotides outside the gene matches: 3. Only Caucasian adults living in Nashville, Tennessee made up the donor group. Worth noting for this clone: Its specificity is unknown.

Profiling relied on immunoSEQ multiplex PCR, and the TCRdb table lists in-frame clones only, not all of them. The table shows around 500,000 clones, with around 79% occurring only once. Material for sequencing was PBMCs. This sequence was found in a woman between 40 and 55 years old in good health. Some clones in this sample may be carry-over from other donors' samples. This chain joins TRBV7-9 and TRBJ2-1, with 9 bases identical to TRBD1. The CDR3 spells CASSTGQGNEQFF. The CDR3 bases are TGTGCCAGCAGCACCGGACAGGGGAATGAGCAGTTCTTC.